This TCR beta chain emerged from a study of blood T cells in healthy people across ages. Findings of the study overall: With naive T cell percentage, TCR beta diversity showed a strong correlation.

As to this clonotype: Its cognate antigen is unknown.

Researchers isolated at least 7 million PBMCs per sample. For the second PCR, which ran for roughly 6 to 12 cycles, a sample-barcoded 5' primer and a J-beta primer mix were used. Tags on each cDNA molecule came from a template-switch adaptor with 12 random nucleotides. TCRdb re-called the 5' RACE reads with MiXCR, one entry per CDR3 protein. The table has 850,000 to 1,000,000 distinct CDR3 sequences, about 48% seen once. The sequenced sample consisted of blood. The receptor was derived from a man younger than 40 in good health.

In DNA form, the CDR3 reads TGCAGTGCTAGAGGAGGACTGAGCGGTCAGCCCCAGCATTTT. Amino acid sequence: CSARGGLSGQPQHF. The rearrangement uses TRBV20-1 and TRBJ1-5; D gene uncertain. This CDR3 region has 14 residues. Trimming cost V 1 base and J 6 bases, with 13 bases left between them. Germline V lookup: CDR1 DFQATT, CDR2 SNEGSKA (reference sequence).